This TCR beta chain was found in a study of control samples from healthy donors and cancer patients. Germline V gene sequence: CDR1 MNHEY, CDR2 SVGAGI. Trimming took off 0 bases at V and 2 bases at J, with 7 bases between the two ends. This CDR3 is built from 14 residues. The assay was immunoSEQ multiplex PCR, and TCRdb's table has in-frame clones only and misses some. The sample yields roughly 100,000 clones, roughly nine tenths seen once. This TCR was sampled from a young woman in good health. Sequenced input: blood. V usage is TRBV6-5 and J usage is TRBJ1-2; D ambiguous. The CDR3 region is CASSYSASNYGYTF. The CDR3 nucleotides are TGTGCCAGCAGTTACTCTGCCTCAAACTATGGCTACACCTTC.